This section outlines one T cell receptor (beta chain) sequence together with its context. These data come from a study of T cells after somatic rescue of genetic block. Produced via immunoSEQ multiplex PCR; TCRdb's table is partial and in-frame only. The sample carries some 15,000 clones, approximately 71% recorded once. Germline lookup yields CDR1 GTSNPN and CDR2 SVGIG (reference sequence). Deletions cut 1 base from V and 4 bases from J, with 17 bases between. This CDR3 is built from 15 residues. The TCR sequence derives from a man between 18 and 29 years old. The genes are TRBV30 and TRBJ2-7; possibly TRBD2 for D (7 bases). Material: peripheral blood mononuclear cells (PBMCs). This CDR3 is CAWSAQRGGPYEQYF. CDR3 bases: TGTGCCTGGAGTGCCCAGAGGGGGGGGCCTTACGAGCAGTACTTC.